The entry below gives a single T cell receptor (beta chain) sequence along with its context. Its target is unknown. The CDR3 spans 13 residues. Germline CDR1 SEHNR, CDR2 FQNEAQ (reference sequence). V was cut by 1 base and J by 6 bases, with 9 bases left in between. These data originate in a study of tumor and adjacent non-tumor tissue in lung cancer. Background on the study: Stage I to III disease affected ten to eleven men and roughly five women aged roughly 31 to 76.

The library came from three nested PCR rounds adapted from ARM-PCR protocols. MiXCR, run by TCRdb on the multiplex PCR reads, gives a single entry per CDR3 protein. The table lists nearly 50,000 distinct CDR3 sequences, around 64% of them singletons. Study results and caveats: Tumor TCR diversity, when higher, was linked to shorter survival. Normal lung showed higher cumulative top 100 clone frequency than tumor.

No cell sorting was done before RNA was extracted from the tissue. This non-tumor lung sample came from over 3 cm beyond the tumor edge. This chain uses TRBV7-9 with TRBJ1-1; D not certain. This TCR derives from a woman between 65 and 79 years old with non-small cell lung cancer. Input material: distant non-tumor lung tissue. This CDR3 reads CASSLESDSEAFF. The CDR3 nucleotides read TGTGCCAGCAGCTTAGAATCGGACTCTGAAGCTTTCTTT.